The clone carrying this TCR beta chain was detected ten times or more. No antigen is known for it. The entry originates in a study of T cells in Graves' hyperthyroidism and ophthalmopathy. Findings and limits, study-wide: Most thyroid clonotypes expanded above 0.001 appeared in blood too. By a 13 V-J model, ophthalmopathy was set apart from stable hyperthyroidism.

RNA transcripts were the template for amplifying TCR beta CDR3 regions. The HTBI set primed first-round TCR CDR3 RT-PCR. TCRdb redid the calling of the multiplex PCR reads with MiXCR, one entry per CDR3 protein. The table shows 450,000 to 700,000 distinct CDR3 sequences, with under 60% occurring only once. Exclusion of patients followed from uncontrolled infection, other autoimmune disease, pregnancy or lactation. Thyroid ultrasound and orbital computed tomography, with clinical symptoms and serum thyroxine and TRAb, informed diagnoses. Between the trimmed V and J ends, which lost 5 bases and 0 bases, there was a span of 14 bases. The CDR3 totals 17 residues. In germline, CDR1 is MNHNS, CDR2 SASEGT.

This receptor was obtained from an adult woman with Graves' disease, either hyperthyroidism or ophthalmopathy (not recorded which). Input material: peripheral blood or thyroid tissue (not recorded which). The chain is built from TRBV6-1 and TRBJ1-6, with unresolved D. The DNA of the CDR3 is TGTGCCAGCAGTTCCCACCCGGGAAGCTCCTATAATTCACCCCTCCACTTT. Protein: CASSSHPGSSYNSPLHF.